The entry that follows covers one T cell receptor (beta chain) sequence. Antigen specificity is unknown. Template switching added a universal primer site, and cDNA bore unique molecular identifiers. TCRdb reanalysed the 5' RACE reads using MiXCR and keeps one entry per CDR3 protein. The table has 1.5 million to 2 million distinct CDR3 sequences, about 32% seen once; the top ten hold over 0.25%. CDR1 and CDR2 from the germline V gene are SGHRS and YFSETQ. V dropped 1 base and J dropped 1 base, with 14 bases sitting between them. The CDR3 covers 16 residues. The data derive from a study of identical twins. Study-wide results and caveats: The study based its conclusions on cross-sectional statistical analysis and did not follow the same donors.

V and J are TRBV5-1 and TRBJ1-1; TRBD1 might be the D (5 bases). Sequencing was performed on cord blood. The receptor was isolated from a newborn girl in good health. CDR3 amino acids: CASSLIQGLGNTEAFF. The CDR3 DNA sequence: TGCGCCAGCAGCTTGATCCAGGGTCTAGGGAACACTGAAGCTTTCTTT. The complete variable domain, with remaining parts taken from reference TRBV5-1 and TRBJ1-1, reads KAGVTQTPRYLIKTRGQQVTLSCSPISGHRSVSWYQQTPGQGLQFLFEYFSETQRNKGNFPGRFSGRQFSNSRSEMNVSTLELGDSALYLCASSLIQGLGNTEAFFGQGTRLTVV.